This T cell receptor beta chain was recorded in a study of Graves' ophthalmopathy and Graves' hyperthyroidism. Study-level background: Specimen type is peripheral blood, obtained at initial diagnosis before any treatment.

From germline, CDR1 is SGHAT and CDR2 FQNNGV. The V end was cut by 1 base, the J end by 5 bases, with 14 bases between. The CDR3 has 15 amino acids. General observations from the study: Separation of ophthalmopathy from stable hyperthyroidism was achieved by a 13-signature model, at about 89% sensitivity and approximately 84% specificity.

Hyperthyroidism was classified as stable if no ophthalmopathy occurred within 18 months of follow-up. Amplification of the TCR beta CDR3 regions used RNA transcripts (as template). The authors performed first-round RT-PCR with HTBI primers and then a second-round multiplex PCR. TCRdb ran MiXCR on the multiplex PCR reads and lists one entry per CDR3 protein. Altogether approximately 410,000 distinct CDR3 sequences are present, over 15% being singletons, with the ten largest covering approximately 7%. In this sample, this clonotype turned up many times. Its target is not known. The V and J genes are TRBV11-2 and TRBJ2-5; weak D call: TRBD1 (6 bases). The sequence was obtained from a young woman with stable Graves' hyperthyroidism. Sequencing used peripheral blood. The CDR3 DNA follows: TGTGCCAGCAGCTTAGTGAACAGGGTTGGGGAGACCCAGTACTTC. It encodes CASSLVNRVGETQYF.